This T cell receptor beta chain comes out of a study of blood T cell repertoires in COVID-19. At the level of the study: The samples span acute and convalescent COVID-19 from the United States, Italy and Spain. In each case, the material was cDNA or gDNA derived from T cells, B-cell-depleted T cells, or PBMCs.

V gave up 0 bases and J gave up 2 bases, with 11 bases separating them. This CDR3 spans 15 amino acids. Germline values: CDR1 LNHNV, CDR2 YYDKDF (reference sequence). Source study methods: Reference gene primer amplification gave nucleated cell count estimates. Repertoires were generated with immunoSEQ multiplex PCR, while TCRdb's copy carries only in-frame clones and drops some. Clone size and the V and J calls come from that table; the DNA yielded D and trimming. The sample lists about 440,000 clones, about 85% occurring once. Living in 24 US areas, the participants were between 18 and 89 years of age.

The TCR sequence derives from a woman between 18 and 30 years old with acute COVID-19. The sequenced material came from PBMCs or T cells enriched from blood (not recorded which). This chain uses TRBV15 with TRBJ2-7; D may be TRBD1 (5 bases). The CDR3 sequence is CATSRDRQGTYEQYF. For the CDR3, the DNA is TGTGCCACCAGCAGAGATCGGCAGGGAACCTACGAGCAGTACTTC.